The clone carrying this T cell receptor (beta chain) showed up just a few times. The data stem from a study of blood T cell repertoires in COVID-19. Overall study: In each case, the material was cDNA or gDNA derived from T cells, B-cell-depleted T cells, or PBMCs.

In the authors' workflow: Nucleated cell number was recorded as an estimate derived from reference gene primer amplification. The table came from immunoSEQ multiplex PCR; TCRdb's copy has only in-frame clones and leaves some out. The DNA gave D and trimming, while V, J and clone size come from that table. This table has 65,000 to 80,000 clones, roughly four fifths appearing once. The CDR3 contains 14 residues. V lost 6 bases and J 2 bases, leaving 13 bases between the germline ends. Germline V gene sequence: CDR1 SNHLY, CDR2 FYNNEI. Sequencing was done on a sample of peripheral blood. This clonotype was sampled from a human donor in a cohort sampled during active COVID-19. The chain couples TRBV2 to TRBJ1-1; possible D gene TRBD1, 6 bases. The CDR3 here is CASRDHRDNTEAFF. CDR3 in DNA: TGTGCCAGCAGAGATCACAGGGATAACACTGAAGCTTTCTTT.